The 9 T cell receptor beta chains below come from one sample, sequenced in a study of blood T cell repertoires in COVID-19. Produced via immunoSEQ multiplex PCR; TCRdb's table is partial and in-frame only. The sample contains about 430,000 clones, over 85% of which appear only once. The sample consisted of peripheral blood. The receptors derive from a man in his late teens or twenties with COVID-19, enrolled during active disease.

The chain links TRBV27 to TRBJ1-4; 9 nucleotides align to TRBD1. There are 15 residues in the CDR3. CDR1 is MNHEY, CDR2 SMNVEV, per germline (reference sequence). Trimming cost V 6 bases and J 5 bases; bases outside gene matches: 7. CDR3 bases: TGTGCCAGCAGCACTTCCGGGACAGGGAATGAAAAACTGTTTTTT. Translation: CASSTSGTGNEKLFF.

With respect to this clone: Other DNA sequences within the sample encode an identical CDR3. The chain has TRBV19 and TRBJ1-5, with 8 bases that match TRBD1. CDR3 size: 14 residues. Germline assignment: CDR1 LNHDA and CDR2 SQIVND (reference sequence). V shed 5 bases, J shed 5 bases, and the junction held 5 bases outside the gene matches. The CDR3 reads CASSGTGGDQPQHF. In DNA, the CDR3 is TGTGCCAGTAGTGGAACAGGGGGAGATCAGCCCCAGCATTTT.

The chain couples TRBV19 to TRBJ2-1; 7 bases agree with TRBD2. Trimming cost V 6 bases and J 6 bases; bases outside gene matches: 8. This CDR3 is built from 14 residues. The germline gives CDR1 LNHDA, CDR2 SQIVND (reference sequence). The CDR3 DNA follows: TGTGCCAGTAGCCTCTTCGGGACTATCAATGAGCAGTTCTTC. This gives the protein CASSLFGTINEQFF.

The chain has TRBV5-1 and TRBJ2-1, with 10 bases lining up with TRBD1. The germline gives CDR1 SGHRS, CDR2 YFSETQ. V was clipped by 4 bases and J by 5 bases; unmatched bases: 6. This CDR3 is built from 15 residues. The CDR3 DNA reads as TGCGCCAGCAGCCCAAGACAGGGGGCCAACAATGAGCAGTTCTTC. It is translated as CASSPRQGANNEQFF. The full variable domain, its missing parts supplied by reference TRBV5-1 and TRBJ2-1, is KAGVTQTPRYLIKTRGQQVTLSCSPISGHRSVSWYQQTPGQGLQFLFEYFSETQRNKGNFPGRFSGRQFSNSRSEMNVSTLELGDSALYLCASSPRQGANNEQFFGPGTRLTVL.

The CDR3 DNA reads as TGCAGCGTTGAAGATCCCCGTCGCGCCTATGGCTACACCTTC. Translation gives CSVEDPRRAYGYTF. The chain recombines TRBV29-1 with TRBJ1-2; D remains ambiguous. Germline V gene sequence: CDR1 SQVTM, CDR2 ANQGSEA. V gave up 0 bases and J gave up 4 bases, with 12 bases separating them. There are 14 residues in the CDR3.

The chain combines TRBV6-6 with TRBJ2-7, with 9 bases identical to TRBD2. Germline CDR1 and CDR2: MNHNY and SVGAGI (reference sequence). V trimming: 2 bases; J trimming: 4 bases; junction bases outside the gene matches: 6. The CDR3 length is 15 residues. CDR3 DNA: TGTGCCAGCAGTTACAGTAGCGGGAGTGGTTACGAGCAGTACTTC. This codes for CASSYSSGSGYEQYF.

The sample holds a few counts of this clone. V is TRBV6-1 and J is TRBJ2-2, with 10 bases matching TRBD2. The trim removed 0 bases at V and 6 bases at J, leaving 4 bases unmatched. The germline V gene has CDR1 MNHNS and CDR2 SASEGT. The CDR3 runs 16 residues. The CDR3 sequence: CASSEAQRGGPGELFF. The CDR3 bases are TGTGCCAGCAGTGAAGCGCAGCGGGGGGGCCCCGGGGAGCTGTTTTTT.

The V call is TRBV3-1 (or the pseudogene TRBV3-2), the J call TRBJ1-3; D remains ambiguous. V lost 1 base to trimming and J lost 2 bases, with 6 bases between them. The CDR3 sequence is 14 residues long. Germline CDR1 reads LGHDT; CDR2 reads YNNKEL (reference sequence). CDR3 DNA: TGTGCCAGCAGCCAAGCTTATACTGGAAACACCATATATTTT. It translates to CASSQAYTGNTIYF.

This clone has a handful of counts. The chain uses TRBV12-3 or TRBV12-4 and TRBJ1-1, with TRBD1 as a possible D gene (6 bases). This CDR3 is 11 amino acids long. Trimming pared 6 bases from V and 6 bases from J, leaving 8 bases between. CDR3 protein: CASSGQPEAFF. The CDR3 DNA follows: TGTGCCAGCAGCGGACAGCCTGAAGCTTTCTTT.